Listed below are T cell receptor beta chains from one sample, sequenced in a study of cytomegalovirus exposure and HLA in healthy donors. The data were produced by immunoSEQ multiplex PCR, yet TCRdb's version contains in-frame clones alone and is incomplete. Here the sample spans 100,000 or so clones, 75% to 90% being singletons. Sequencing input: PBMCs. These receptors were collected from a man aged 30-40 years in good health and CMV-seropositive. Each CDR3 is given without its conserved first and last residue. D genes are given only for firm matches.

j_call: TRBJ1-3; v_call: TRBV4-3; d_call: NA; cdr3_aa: ASSQDGFSGNTIY
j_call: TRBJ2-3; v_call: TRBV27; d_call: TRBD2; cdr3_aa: ATSGTSGGWADTQY
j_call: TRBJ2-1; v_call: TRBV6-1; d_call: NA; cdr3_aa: ASSELAKYNEQF
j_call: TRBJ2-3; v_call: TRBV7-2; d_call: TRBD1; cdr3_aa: ASSLTGTGEDTQY
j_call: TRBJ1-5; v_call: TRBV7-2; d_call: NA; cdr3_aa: ASSLQAGRPQH
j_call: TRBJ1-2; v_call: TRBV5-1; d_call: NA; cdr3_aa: ASSFEGGINYGYT
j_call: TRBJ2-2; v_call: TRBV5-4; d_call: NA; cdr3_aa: ASNLEFGELF
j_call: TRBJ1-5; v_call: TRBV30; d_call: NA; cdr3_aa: AWSRDSIGQPQH
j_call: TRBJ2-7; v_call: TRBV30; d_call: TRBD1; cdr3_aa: AWSVDRVGEQY
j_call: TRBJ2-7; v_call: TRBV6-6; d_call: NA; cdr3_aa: ASSYSRQATYEQY
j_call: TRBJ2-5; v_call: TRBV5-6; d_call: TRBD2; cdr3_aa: ASSRTAGSGETQY
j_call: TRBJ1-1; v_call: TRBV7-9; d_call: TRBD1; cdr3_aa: ASSRQGGGTEAF
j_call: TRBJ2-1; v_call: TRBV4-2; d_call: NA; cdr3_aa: ASSQVQGSSYNEQF
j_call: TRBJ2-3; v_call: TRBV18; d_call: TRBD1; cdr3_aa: ASSARQGWGTDTQY
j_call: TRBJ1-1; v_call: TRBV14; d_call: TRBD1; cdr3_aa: ASSQDRGLAEAF
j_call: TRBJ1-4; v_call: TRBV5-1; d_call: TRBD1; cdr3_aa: ASRDRESEKLF
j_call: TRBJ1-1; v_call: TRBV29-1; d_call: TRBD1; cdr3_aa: SPPGQGTEAF
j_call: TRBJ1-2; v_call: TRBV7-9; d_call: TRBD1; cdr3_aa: ASSQTRGQSNYGYT
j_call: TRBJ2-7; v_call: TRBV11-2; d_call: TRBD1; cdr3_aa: ASSLLTGGRYEQY
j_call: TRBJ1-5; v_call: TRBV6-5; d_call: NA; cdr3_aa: ASSTTGGNQPQH
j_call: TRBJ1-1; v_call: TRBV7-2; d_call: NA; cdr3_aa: ASSSMATMNTEAF
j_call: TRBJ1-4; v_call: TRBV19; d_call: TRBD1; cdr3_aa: ASSPTGTDEKLF
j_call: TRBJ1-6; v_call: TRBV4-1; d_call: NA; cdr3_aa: ASSPRPGQGLNSPLH
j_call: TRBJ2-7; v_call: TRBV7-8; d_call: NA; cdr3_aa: ASSLDRAYEQY
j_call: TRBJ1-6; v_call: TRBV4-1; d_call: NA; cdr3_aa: ASSQEREDSPLH
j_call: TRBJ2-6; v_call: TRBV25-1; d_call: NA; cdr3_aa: ASGGAGANVLT
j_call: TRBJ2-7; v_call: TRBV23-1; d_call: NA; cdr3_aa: ASSQFRGAPGGIYEQY
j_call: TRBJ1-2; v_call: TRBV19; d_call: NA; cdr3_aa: ASSIEQGQYGGYT
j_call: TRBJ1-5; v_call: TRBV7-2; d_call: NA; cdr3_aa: ASSQNWGGVQPQH
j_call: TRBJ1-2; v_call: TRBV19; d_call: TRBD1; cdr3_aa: ASSPGGSSYGYT
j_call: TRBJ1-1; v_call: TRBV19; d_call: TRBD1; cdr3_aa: ASTRQGLSYTEAF
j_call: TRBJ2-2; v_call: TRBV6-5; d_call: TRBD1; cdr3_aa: ASSYWTGGGGELF
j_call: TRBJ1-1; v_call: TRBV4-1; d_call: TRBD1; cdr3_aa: ASSQVTGGVELNTEAF
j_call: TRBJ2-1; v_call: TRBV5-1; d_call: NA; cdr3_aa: ASRFDSLYDEQF
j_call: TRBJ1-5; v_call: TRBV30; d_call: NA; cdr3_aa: AWRKSSSSWPQH
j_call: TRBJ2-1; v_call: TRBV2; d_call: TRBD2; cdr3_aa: ASSGPGGDEQF
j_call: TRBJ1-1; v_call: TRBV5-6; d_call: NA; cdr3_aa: ASSWDTGVDTEAF
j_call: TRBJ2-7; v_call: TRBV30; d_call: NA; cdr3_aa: AWSWGQGPYEQY